The 11 T cell receptor beta chains presented below share a single source sample, sequenced in a study of cytotoxic CD8 clonotypes in ibrutinib-treated CLL. Only in-frame clones appear in the TCRdb table, and some are missing; sequencing was by immunoSEQ multiplex PCR. Found here are 110,000 to 150,000 clones, roughly 83% of them singletons; the top ten hold over 10%. The sequencing here drew on PBMCs, taken after 12 months of ibrutinib treatment. Source of these receptors: a human donor with chronic lymphocytic leukemia.

The chain uses TRBV5-1 and TRBJ2-7, with 7 nucleotides matching TRBD1. J was trimmed by 3 bases and V by 1 base; bases with no gene match: 10. Germline V gene lookup returns CDR1 SGHRS and CDR2 YFSETQ. This CDR3 comprises 16 residues. The CDR3 loop is CASSLHPQGKNYEQYF. CDR3 coding DNA: TGCGCCAGCAGCTTGCATCCACAGGGGAAAAACTACGAGCAGTACTTC.

The chain uses TRBV7-2 and TRBJ1-5; perhaps TRBD1 as D (5 bases). The V end was cut by 7 bases, the J end by 5 bases, with 24 bases between. The CDR3 has 17 amino acids. The germline gives CDR1 SGHTA, CDR2 FQGNSA. The CDR3 protein is CASNTSIVRGADQPQHF. The CDR3 nucleotides are TGTGCCAGCAACACGTCAATTGTAAGGGGCGCGGATCAGCCCCAGCATTTT.

The chain couples TRBV18 to TRBJ1-1, with unresolved D. V was shortened by 3 bases and J by 0 bases, with 11 bases between the two germline ends. The CDR3 is 15 residues long. Germline V CDR1 and CDR2: KGHSH, LQKENI. The CDR3 protein is CASSPRNSLNTEAFF. CDR3 DNA sequence: TGTGCCAGCTCACCGAGGAATTCTTTGAACACTGAAGCTTTCTTT.

The CDR3 here is CASSGGYYGYTF. CDR3 in DNA: TGTGCCAGCAGCGGCGGCTACTATGGCTACACCTTC. This chain links TRBV4-2 with TRBJ1-2, with D uncertain. The CDR3 covers 12 residues. V was cut by 5 bases and J by 3 bases, with 7 bases left in between. Germline loops: CDR1 LGHNA, CDR2 YNFKEQ.

The rearrangement uses TRBV4-1 and TRBJ1-3, with D tentatively TRBD1 (6 bases). Trimming pared 2 bases from V and 2 bases from J, leaving 16 bases between. Germline V gene lookup returns CDR1 MGHRA and CDR2 YSYEKL. The CDR3 runs to 17 residues. The CDR3 nucleotides read TGCGCCAGCAGCCAATGGGCAGGGGAGGGAGCTGGAAACACCATATATTTT. Translation: CASSQWAGEGAGNTIYF.

The chain uses TRBV15 and TRBJ2-3, with 8 positions matching TRBD1. Germline CDR1 and CDR2: LNHNV and YYDKDF (reference sequence). With V trimmed by 4 bases and J by 1 base, 4 bases remained unmatched. CDR3 length equals 15 residues. CDR3 region: CATSITQGGTDTQYF. As DNA, the CDR3 is TGTGCCACCAGCATAACACAGGGGGGCACAGATACGCAGTATTTT.

This clone has only one observation. This chain uses TRBV5-4 with TRBJ2-3; unclear D gene. V was trimmed by 2 bases and J by 5 bases, leaving 18 bases between them. The V gene's germline CDR1 is SGHNT and CDR2 YYREEE (reference sequence). This CDR3 comprises 16 residues. CDR3 protein: CASSFNSFFGEDTQYF. The CDR3 DNA reads as TGTGCCAGCAGCTTTAATTCCTTTTTCGGAGAAGATACGCAGTATTTT.

The chain couples TRBV13 to TRBJ2-5; D is ambiguous. Trimming pared 2 bases from V and 5 bases from J, leaving 3 bases between. This CDR3 has 11 amino acids. Germline loops: CDR1 PRHDT, CDR2 FYEKMQ (reference sequence). The CDR3 sequence: CASSLRETQYF. CDR3 in DNA: TGTGCCAGCAGCTTACGGGAGACCCAGTACTTC.

In nucleotides, the CDR3 is TGTGCCAGCAGCTTAGGTGGGGACGTCAACTACGAGCAGTACTTC. The encoded protein is CASSLGGDVNYEQYF. The J gene is TRBJ2-7, the V gene TRBV7-9, with D perhaps assigned TRBD1 or TRBD2 (5 bases each). Trimming removed 1 base from V and 3 bases from J, with 13 bases in between. This CDR3 comprises 15 residues. Per the germline V gene, CDR1 is SEHNR and CDR2 is FQNEAQ (reference sequence).

The genes are TRBV19 and TRBJ2-3; 11 bases are a match to TRBD2. Unmatched junction bases numbered 8, after V lost 4 bases and J lost 2 bases. The CDR3 is made up of 17 amino acids. From germline, CDR1 is LNHDA and CDR2 SQIVND (reference sequence). CDR3 sequence reads: CASSTSGRPKNTDTQYF. The CDR3 nucleotides are TGTGCCAGTAGTACTAGCGGGAGGCCCAAGAACACAGATACGCAGTATTTT.

The rearrangement joins TRBV6-5 to TRBJ2-5, with no clear D. V was cut by 6 bases and J by 5 bases, with 16 bases left in between. The CDR3 totals 14 residues. Looked up from germline, CDR1 is MNHEY and CDR2 is SVGAGI. CDR3 protein: CASSLSGVGETQYF. The DNA for the CDR3 is TGTGCCAGCAGCCTTTCTGGGGTGGGTGAGACCCAGTACTTC.